One sample yielded the 23 T cell receptor beta chains listed below, sequenced in a study of T cells in narcolepsy. Generated by immunoSEQ multiplex PCR, the TCRdb table keeps only in-frame clones and is missing some. The data show about 40,000 clones, with 70% to 90% seen just once and around 1.3% held by the top ten. The sequencing sample was made of CD45RA- memory CD4+ T cells from PBMCs. The receptor source for this set is a human donor with narcolepsy.

The chain is built from TRBV6-1 and TRBJ2-7, with D perhaps matching TRBD1 or TRBD2 (6 bases each). The CDR3 runs to 15 residues. Trimming shortened V by 5 bases and J by 5 bases, and 19 bases separated the two germline ends. Looked up from germline, CDR1 is MNHNS and CDR2 is SASEGT. CDR3 protein: CASSNPGASVDEQYF. In nucleotides, the CDR3 is TGTGCCAGCAGTAACCCGGGGGCGAGCGTAGACGAGCAGTACTTC.

The gene calls are TRBV2 and TRBJ1-5; D is unclear. Germline V gene lookup returns CDR1 SNHLY and CDR2 FYNNEI. The CDR3 covers 16 residues. Trimming stripped 6 bases from V and 1 base from J, with 16 bases between. The CDR3 DNA follows: TGTGCCAGCAGAAACGAACTAGGTAGCAGCAATCAGCCCCAGCATTTT. Protein product: CASRNELGSSNQPQHF. The complete variable domain, with remaining parts taken from reference TRBV2 and TRBJ1-5, reads EPEVTQTPSHQVTQMGQEVILRCVPISNHLYFYWYRQILGQKVEFLVSFYNNEISEKSEIFDDQFSVERPDGSNFTLKIRSTKLEDSAMYFCASRNELGSSNQPQHFGDGTRLSIL.

The genes are TRBV6-5 and TRBJ2-5; TRBD1 matches at 8 bases. CDR1 and CDR2 (germline): MNHEY, SVGAGI. J was trimmed by 4 bases and V by 0 bases; bases with no gene match: 7. The CDR3 extends over 16 amino acids. CDR3 bases: TGTGCCAGCAGTTACTCCCAGGGGGCGAATTTAGAGACCCAGTACTTC. It codes for CASSYSQGANLETQYF.

This chain's CDR3 is CASSGGWRETQYF. The CDR3 nucleotides are TGTGCCAGCAGCGGAGGGTGGCGGGAGACCCAGTACTTC. This chain links TRBV5-4 with TRBJ2-5, with a weak D call TRBD2 (6 bases). The CDR3 covers 13 residues. Germline CDR1 SGHNT, CDR2 YYREEE (reference sequence). Trimming took 4 bases from V and 5 from J, leaving 12 bases between them.

The rearrangement joins TRBV18 to TRBJ1-1, with TRBD1 identical over 7 bases. Per the germline V gene, CDR1 is KGHSH and CDR2 is LQKENI. Losses at the gene ends were 3 bases for V and 0 bases for J; bases not matched to a gene: 19. This CDR3 is 20 amino acids long. The CDR3 DNA reads as TGTGCCAGCTCACCTAGACTCGGGACAGCAGACGGGAAGGTGAACACTGAAGCTTTCTTT. Translated, it gives CASSPRLGTADGKVNTEAFF.

The chain couples TRBV10-3 to TRBJ1-2, with 7 positions matching TRBD1. CDR3 length equals 15 residues. V was clipped by 2 bases and J by 2 bases; unmatched bases: 5. Per germline, CDR1 ENHRY and CDR2 SYGVKD. The CDR3 DNA is TGTGCCATCAGTGAGGGGGACAGTGTGAACTATGGCTACACCTTC. The encoded protein is CAISEGDSVNYGYTF.

A note on this clone: One end of the junction does not line up with germline, which may come from a read error. The V call is TRBV7-8, the J call TRBJ2-5, with 8 bases matching TRBD2. The CDR3 totals 15 residues. Germline values: CDR1 SGHVS, CDR2 FQNEAQ. The CDR3 here is CASSLAGQGGETQYF. CDR3 coding DNA: TGTGCCAGCAGCCTAGCGGGTCAGGGCGGGGAGACCCAGTACTTC.

This sequence joins TRBV6-5 and TRBJ2-5; 10 positions agree with TRBD1. The CDR3 length is 15 residues. The junction had 9 bases not matched to a gene; V was cut back by 6 bases and J by 5 bases. Germline V gene data show CDR1 as MNHEY and CDR2 as SVGAGI. The CDR3 DNA is TGTGCCAGCAGCCGGGGGGACAGGGGAGGCGAGACCCAGTACTTC. It encodes CASSRGDRGGETQYF.

This chain links TRBV5-1 with TRBJ2-2, with a possible D match to TRBD2 (5 bases). CDR3 length equals 16 residues. V shed 1 base and J shed 0 bases, with 10 bases lying between them. The germline V gene encodes CDR1 SGHRS and CDR2 YFSETQ. The CDR3 region has the DNA TGCGCCAGCAGCTTGCTCGGGGATCCGAACACCGGGGAGCTGTTTTTT. Translation: CASSLLGDPNTGELFF.

V gene TRBV29-1 combines with J gene TRBJ1-1; TRBD1 matches 8 bases. Germline V CDR1 and CDR2: SQVTM, ANQGSEA. With 7 bases clipped from V and 4 bases from J, the junction kept 8 bases outside the gene matches. The CDR3 length is 13 residues. CDR3 protein: CSALGTGGTEAFF. CDR3 DNA sequence: TGCAGCGCGCTCGGGACAGGTGGCACTGAAGCTTTCTTT.

V is TRBV11-2 and J is TRBJ1-1, with D possibly TRBD1 on 5 matching bases. This CDR3 is 13 amino acids long. Trimming took off 1 base at V and 11 bases at J, with 14 bases between the two ends. Germline-derived CDR1 and CDR2 are SGHAT and FQNNGV. The CDR3 DNA follows: TGTGCCAGCAGCTTAGTGTCAGGGAGCTTGGCTTTCTTT. Its translation: CASSLVSGSLAFF.

This clone was picked up one time. The chain couples TRBV11-2 to TRBJ2-5; 7 bases line up with TRBD1. Germline assignment: CDR1 SGHAT and CDR2 FQNNGV. V shed 5 bases, J shed 7 bases, and the junction held 10 bases outside the gene matches. The CDR3 covers 14 residues. In nucleotides, the CDR3 is TGTGCCAGCAGCCAGATCGAGGGGGCAGGGACCCAGTACTTC. It specifies CASSQIEGAGTQYF. The variable domain in full, with the rest retrieved from reference TRBV11-2 and TRBJ2-5, is EAGVAQSPRYKIIEKRQSVAFWCNPISGHATLYWYQQILGQGPKLLIQFQNNGVVDDSQLPKDRFSAERLKGVDSTLKIQPAKLEDSAVYLCASSQIEGAGTQYFGPGTRLLVL.

This clone was observed a single time. V is TRBV7-9 and J is TRBJ1-4; no clear D. V gave up 6 bases and J gave up 3 bases, with 11 bases separating them. Germline CDR1 reads SEHNR; CDR2 reads FQNEAQ (reference sequence). The CDR3 totals 14 residues. The chain's CDR3 is CASSSTGSNEKLFF. The CDR3 region has the DNA TGTGCCAGCAGTTCAACCGGCTCTAATGAAAAACTGTTTTTT.

The J gene is TRBJ2-5, the V gene TRBV7-8; D tentatively reads TRBD1 or TRBD2 (7 bases each). The germline gives CDR1 SGHVS, CDR2 FQNEAQ. CDR3 length: 14 amino acids. Trimming pared 6 bases from V and 6 bases from J, leaving 17 bases between. The CDR3 sequence: CASRSTGEGKTQYF. Written as DNA, the CDR3 is TGTGCCAGCAGAAGTACAGGGGAGGGGAAGACCCAGTACTTC.

In its sample, this clone was seen a few times. This chain uses TRBV6-1 with TRBJ2-1; D call uncertain. The CDR3 has 13 residues. The germline gives CDR1 MNHNS, CDR2 SASEGT. V lost 1 base and J lost 8, with 9 bases in between. CDR3 protein: CASSEGSRDEQFF. The CDR3 nucleotides read TGTGCCAGCAGTGAAGGGAGTCGCGATGAGCAGTTCTTC.

J is TRBJ1-1 and V is TRBV7-8; D is possibly TRBD1 (6 bases). This CDR3 has 14 residues. V was clipped by 2 bases and J by 1 base, with 8 bases between them. Germline values: CDR1 SGHVS, CDR2 FQNEAQ. CDR3 in DNA: TGTGCCAGCAGCTTAAGGACAGAGAACACTGAAGCTTTCTTT. Protein product: CASSLRTENTEAFF.

The chain couples TRBV9 to TRBJ2-1; unclear D gene. There are 15 residues in the CDR3. V was clipped by 0 bases and J by 2 bases, with 9 bases between them. The germline gives CDR1 SGDLS, CDR2 YYNGEE. The CDR3 reads CASSVAVRAYNEQFF. The CDR3 DNA reads as TGTGCCAGCAGCGTAGCCGTGCGAGCCTACAATGAGCAGTTCTTC.

This clone was observed a single time. The CDR3, as DNA: TGTGCCAGCAGCTTGGCCTCTGGGCGTAACTCTGGAAACACCATATATTTT. It encodes CASSLASGRNSGNTIYF. This chain links TRBV5-5 with TRBJ1-3; D not certain. V shed 0 bases and J shed 0 bases, with 13 bases lying between them. The CDR3 spans 17 residues. Germline CDR1 SGHKS, CDR2 YYEKEE (reference sequence). The full variable domain, in which reference TRBV5-5 and TRBJ1-3 provide the parts outside the CDR3, is DAGVTQSPTHLIKTRGQQVTLRCSPISGHKSVSWYQQVLGQGPQFIFQYYEKEERGRGNFPDRFSARQFPNYSSELNVNALLLGDSALYLCASSLASGRNSGNTIYFGEGSWLTVV.

The chain links TRBV15 to TRBJ2-7, with 10 bases fitting TRBD2. The CDR3 extends over 18 amino acids. After removal of 5 bases from V and 5 bases from J, the junction contained 18 bases not matched to a gene. The germline V gene has CDR1 LNHNV and CDR2 YYDKDF (reference sequence). CDR3 loop: CATSRGRTSGRAGDEQYF. The CDR3 DNA reads as TGTGCCACCAGCCGTGGCAGAACCAGCGGGAGGGCCGGCGACGAGCAGTACTTC.

The J gene is TRBJ2-4, the V gene TRBV5-5, with 8 bases matching TRBD1. There are 13 residues in the CDR3. CDR1 SGHKS and CDR2 YYEKEE come from the germline V gene (reference sequence). After removal of 3 bases from V and 9 bases from J, the junction contained 5 bases not matched to a gene. The CDR3 sequence: CASSSDRAGIQYF. CDR3 bases: TGTGCCAGCAGCTCGGACAGGGCAGGCATTCAGTACTTC.

This clone was counted between two and nine times. DNA for the CDR3: TGTGCCAGCAGACCAGGTTCAACTAATGAAAAACTGTTTTTT. It is translated as CASRPGSTNEKLFF. The V and J genes are TRBV28 and TRBJ1-4, with unresolved D. Germline loops: CDR1 MDHEN, CDR2 SYDVKM. CDR3 size: 14 residues. V lost 6 bases and J 0 bases, leaving 8 bases between the germline ends.

This rearrangement joins TRBV12-2 to TRBJ2-1; the tabulated D call, TRBD2, remains unverified against the DNA. TRBV12-2 is tagged as a pseudogene. CDR3 length: 19 residues. In DNA form, the CDR3 reads TGTGCAAGTCGCTTATTTGCCCCACTAGCACCGAGCTCCTACAATGAGCAGTTCTTC. This sequence encodes CASRLFAPLAPSSYNEQFF.

V and J are TRBV10-3 and TRBJ2-3; 13 bases map to TRBD2. CDR3 length equals 16 residues. Germline V gene sequence: CDR1 ENHRY, CDR2 SYGVKD. V was pared by 5 bases and J by 2 bases, with 4 bases of the junction left unmatched. CDR3 loop: CAISTGTSGATDTQYF. In DNA form, the CDR3 reads TGTGCCATCAGTACCGGGACTAGCGGGGCCACAGATACGCAGTATTTT.